This TCR beta chain was profiled in a study of T cell repertoires in cytomegalovirus infection. Note on this clonotype: Its specificity is unknown.

TCRdb independently ran MiXCR on the reads; one entry per CDR3 protein. This sample has roughly 70,000 distinct CDR3 sequences, with roughly 20% found just once. V lost 3 bases to trimming and J lost 5 bases; unmatched junction nucleotides: 9. Germline V gene lookup returns CDR1 MNHEY and CDR2 SMNVEV (reference sequence). The CDR3 contains 16 residues. The chain joins TRBV27 to TRBJ2-3; 9 bases are a match to TRBD2. The source of this sequence is a human donor in good health (CMV status not recorded). Some clones in this sample may be carry-over from other donors' samples. Specimen: CD8+ T cells from cultured PBMCs, collected from culture after CMV antigen stimulation. The CDR3 nucleotides are TGTGCCAGCAGTTTGGGGACTAGCATTTGGGGAGATACGCAGTATTTT. This gives the protein CASSLGTSIWGDTQYF.